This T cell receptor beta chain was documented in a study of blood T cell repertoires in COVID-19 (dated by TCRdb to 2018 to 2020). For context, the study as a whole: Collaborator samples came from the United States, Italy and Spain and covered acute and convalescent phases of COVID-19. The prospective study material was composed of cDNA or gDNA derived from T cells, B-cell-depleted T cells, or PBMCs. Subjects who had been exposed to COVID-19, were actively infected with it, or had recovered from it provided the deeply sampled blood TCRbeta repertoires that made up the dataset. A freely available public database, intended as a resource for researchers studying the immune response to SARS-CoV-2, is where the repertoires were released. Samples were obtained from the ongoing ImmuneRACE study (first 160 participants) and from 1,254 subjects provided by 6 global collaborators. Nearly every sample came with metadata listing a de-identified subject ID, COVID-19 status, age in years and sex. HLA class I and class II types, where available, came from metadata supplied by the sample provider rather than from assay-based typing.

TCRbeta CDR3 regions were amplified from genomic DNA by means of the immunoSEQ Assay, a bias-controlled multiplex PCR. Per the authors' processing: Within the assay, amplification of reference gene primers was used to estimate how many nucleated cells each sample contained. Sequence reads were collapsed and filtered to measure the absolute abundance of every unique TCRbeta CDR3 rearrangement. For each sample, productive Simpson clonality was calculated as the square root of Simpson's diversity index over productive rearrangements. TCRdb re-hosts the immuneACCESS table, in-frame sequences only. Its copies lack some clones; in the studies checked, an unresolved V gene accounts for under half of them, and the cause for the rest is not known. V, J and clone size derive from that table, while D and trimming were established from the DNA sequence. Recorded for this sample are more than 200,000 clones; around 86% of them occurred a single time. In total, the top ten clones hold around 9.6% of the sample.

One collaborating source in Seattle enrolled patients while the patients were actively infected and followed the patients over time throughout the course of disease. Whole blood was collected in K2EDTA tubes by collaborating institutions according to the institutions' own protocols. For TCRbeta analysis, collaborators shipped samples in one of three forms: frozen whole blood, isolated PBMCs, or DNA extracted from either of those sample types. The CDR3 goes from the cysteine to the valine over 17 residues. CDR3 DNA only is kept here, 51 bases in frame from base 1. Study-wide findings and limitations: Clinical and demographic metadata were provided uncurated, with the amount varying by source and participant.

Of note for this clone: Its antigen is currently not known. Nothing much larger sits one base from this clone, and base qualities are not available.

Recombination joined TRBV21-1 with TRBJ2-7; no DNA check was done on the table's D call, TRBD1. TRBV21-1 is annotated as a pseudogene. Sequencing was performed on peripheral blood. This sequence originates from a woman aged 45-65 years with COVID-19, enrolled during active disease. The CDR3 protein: CASSKANKKDRAYEQYV. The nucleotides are TGTGCCAGCAGCAAAGCAAACAAGAAAGACAGGGCCTACGAGCAGTACGTC.